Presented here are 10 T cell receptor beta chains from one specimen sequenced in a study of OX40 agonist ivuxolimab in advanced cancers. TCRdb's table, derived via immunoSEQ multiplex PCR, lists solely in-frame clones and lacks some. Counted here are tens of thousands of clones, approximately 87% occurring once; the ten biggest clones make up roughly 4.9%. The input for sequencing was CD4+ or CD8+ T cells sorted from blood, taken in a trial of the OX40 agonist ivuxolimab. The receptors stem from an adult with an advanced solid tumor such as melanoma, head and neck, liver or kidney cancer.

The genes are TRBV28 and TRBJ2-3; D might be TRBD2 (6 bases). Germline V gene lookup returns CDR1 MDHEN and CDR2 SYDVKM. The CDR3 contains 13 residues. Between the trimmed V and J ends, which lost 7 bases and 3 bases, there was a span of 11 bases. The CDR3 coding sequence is TGTGCCAGCAAGGTGCGGGGTACAGATACGCAGTATTTT. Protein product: CASKVRGTDTQYF.

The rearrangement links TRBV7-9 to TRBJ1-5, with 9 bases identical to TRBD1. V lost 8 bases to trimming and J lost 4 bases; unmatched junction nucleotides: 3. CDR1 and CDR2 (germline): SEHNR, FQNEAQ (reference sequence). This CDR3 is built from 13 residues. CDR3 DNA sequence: TGTGCCAGCCGACAGGGGGGTAATCAGCCCCAGCATTTT. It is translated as CASRQGGNQPQHF.

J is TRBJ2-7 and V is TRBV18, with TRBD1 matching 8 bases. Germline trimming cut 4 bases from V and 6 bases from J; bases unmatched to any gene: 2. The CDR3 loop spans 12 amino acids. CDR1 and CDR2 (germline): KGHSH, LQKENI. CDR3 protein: CASSLGTGEQYF. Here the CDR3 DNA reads TGTGCCAGCTCACTCGGGACAGGCGAGCAGTACTTC. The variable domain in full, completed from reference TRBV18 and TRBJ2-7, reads NAGVMQNPRHLVRRRGQEARLRCSPMKGHSHVYWYRQLPEEGLKFMVYLQKENIIDESGMPKERFSAEFPKEGPSILRIQQVVRGDSAAYFCASSLGTGEQYFGPGTRLTVT.

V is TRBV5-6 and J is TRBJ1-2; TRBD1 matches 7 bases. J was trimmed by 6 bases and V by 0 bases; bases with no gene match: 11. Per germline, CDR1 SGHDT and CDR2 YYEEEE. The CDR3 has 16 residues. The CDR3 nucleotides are TGTGCCAGCAGCTTGGGGACAGGCGGGGGCAGGAATGGCTACACCTTC. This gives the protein CASSLGTGGGRNGYTF. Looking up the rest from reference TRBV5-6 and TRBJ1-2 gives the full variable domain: DAGVTQSPTHLIKTRGQQVTLRCSPKSGHDTVSWYQQALGQGPQFIFQYYEEEERQRGNFPDRFSGHQFPNYSSELNVNALLLGDSALYLCASSLGTGGGRNGYTFGSGTRLTVV.

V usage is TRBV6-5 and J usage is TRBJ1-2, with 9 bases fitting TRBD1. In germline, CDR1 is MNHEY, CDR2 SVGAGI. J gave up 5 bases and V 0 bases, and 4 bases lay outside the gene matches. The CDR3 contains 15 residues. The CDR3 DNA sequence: TGTGCCAGCAGTTACTCTACAGGGGGCATTTATGGCTACACCTTC. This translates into CASSYSTGGIYGYTF.

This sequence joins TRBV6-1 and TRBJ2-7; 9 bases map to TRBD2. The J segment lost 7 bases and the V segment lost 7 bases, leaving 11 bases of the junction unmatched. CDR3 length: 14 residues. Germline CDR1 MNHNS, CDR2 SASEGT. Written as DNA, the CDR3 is TGTGCCAGCATCGGCGGGGGGGCGGTACGGGAGCAGTACTTC. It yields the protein CASIGGGAVREQYF.

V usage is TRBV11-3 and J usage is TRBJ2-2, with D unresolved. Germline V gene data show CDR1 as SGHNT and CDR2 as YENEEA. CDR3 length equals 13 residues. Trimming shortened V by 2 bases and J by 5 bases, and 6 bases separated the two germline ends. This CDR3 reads CASSLRRTGELFF. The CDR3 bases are TGTGCCAGCAGCTTACGACGGACCGGGGAGCTGTTTTTT.

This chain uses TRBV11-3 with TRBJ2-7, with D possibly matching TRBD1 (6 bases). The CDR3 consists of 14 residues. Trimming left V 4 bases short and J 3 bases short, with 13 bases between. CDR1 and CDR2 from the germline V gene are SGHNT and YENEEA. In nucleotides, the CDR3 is TGTGCCAGCAGCTCCTCAGGGGTGAACTACGAGCAGTACTTC. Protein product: CASSSSGVNYEQYF.

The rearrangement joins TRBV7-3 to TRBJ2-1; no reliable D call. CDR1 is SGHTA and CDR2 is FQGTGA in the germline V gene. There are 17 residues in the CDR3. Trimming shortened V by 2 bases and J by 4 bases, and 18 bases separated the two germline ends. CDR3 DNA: TGTGCCAGCAGCTTATATGGAAGTGGCTACCTGTACAATGAGCAGTTCTTC. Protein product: CASSLYGSGYLYNEQFF.

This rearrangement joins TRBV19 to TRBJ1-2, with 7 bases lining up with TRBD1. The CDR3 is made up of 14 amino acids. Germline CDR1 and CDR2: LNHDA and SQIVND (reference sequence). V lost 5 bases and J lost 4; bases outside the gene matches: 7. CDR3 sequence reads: CASSPPQGVYGYTF. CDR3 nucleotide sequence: TGTGCCAGTAGTCCTCCTCAGGGGGTCTATGGCTACACCTTC. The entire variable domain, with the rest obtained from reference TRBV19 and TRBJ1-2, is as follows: DGGITQSPKYLFRKEGQNVTLSCEQNLNHDAMYWYRQDPGQGLRLIYYSQIVNDFQKGDIAEGYSVSREKKESFPLTVTSAQKNPTAFYLCASSPPQGVYGYTFGSGTRLTVV.